The 17 T cell receptor beta chains listed next were all sequenced from one sample in a study of T-cell memory formation after mild COVID-19. TCRdb re-called the 5' RACE reads with MiXCR, one entry per CDR3 protein. The repertoire holds about 400,000 distinct CDR3 sequences, with around a sixth as singletons. Specimen: PBMCs or a T cell subset sorted from them (not recorded which). The receptors were sampled from a young man who had mild COVID-19 (a few samples of this study predate the infection). Cell type and time point are not known.

This clonotype has just a few counts. The CDR3 DNA sequence: TGTGCCACCGCACTCATCTCACGGGGAGCTATCAAGTACGAGCAGTACGTC. This encodes CATALISRGAIKYEQYV. This chain joins TRBV27 and TRBJ2-7; D might be TRBD2 (5 bases). The length of the CDR3 is 17 residues. Germline assignment: CDR1 MNHEY and CDR2 SMNVEV (reference sequence). V was shortened by 10 bases and J by 4 bases, with 29 bases between the two germline ends.

The chain uses TRBV28 and TRBJ2-7; TRBD1 agrees at 7 bases. The germline gives CDR1 MDHEN, CDR2 SYDVKM. J lost 4 bases, V lost 6 bases, and 9 bases had no gene match. CDR3 length equals 14 residues. For the CDR3, the DNA is TGTGCCAGCAGCACCGGGACAGCCAATTACGAGCAGTACGTC. Translation: CASSTGTANYEQYV.

This clonotype occurred a few times. The chain is built from TRBV2 and TRBJ1-5; tentatively, D is TRBD1 (5 bases). Trimming removed 5 bases from V and 5 bases from J, with 13 bases in between. This CDR3 region has 14 residues. CDR1 SNHLY and CDR2 FYNNEI come from the germline V gene. The CDR3 is CASSPPDTYQPQHF. The CDR3 region has the DNA TGTGCCAGCAGTCCTCCGGACACTTATCAGCCCCAGCATTTT.

A few counts support this clonotype. The rearrangement joins TRBV24-1 to TRBJ2-1, with D maybe TRBD1 (7 bases). V dropped 0 bases and J dropped 4 bases, with 18 bases sitting between them. CDR1 and CDR2 from the germline V gene are KGHDR and SFDVKD. The CDR3 contains 18 residues. CDR3 sequence: CATSDLPAGGRIYNEQFF. The CDR3 DNA reads as TGTGCCACCAGTGATTTGCCCGCAGGGGGGAGAATTTACAATGAGCAGTTCTTC.

This clonotype was detected only a few times. The V and J genes are TRBV24-1 and TRBJ1-6; TRBD1 might be the D (5 bases). The CDR3 is 13 residues long. V gave up 2 bases and J gave up 10 bases, with 8 bases separating them. CDR1 is KGHDR, CDR2 SFDVKD, per germline. CDR3 sequence (DNA): TGTGCCACCAGTGATTGGGGGGACTCACCCCTCCACTTT. Translated: CATSDWGDSPLHF.

This clonotype was detected ten times or more. J is TRBJ2-4 and V is TRBV7-2; the match to TRBD2 covers 8 bases. CDR1 and CDR2 (germline): SGHTA, FQGNSA. Trimming removed 0 bases from V and 0 bases from J; junction bases left unmatched: 10. CDR3 length: 19 residues. CDR3 sequence: CASSLALARGVLAKNIQYF. Written as DNA, the CDR3 is TGTGCCAGCAGCTTAGCCTTGGCGCGGGGGGTACTAGCCAAAAACATTCAGTACTTC.

This clonotype was detected only a few times. This chain links TRBV7-2 with TRBJ2-5; TRBD2 is a possible D gene (7 bases). The germline V gene has CDR1 SGHTA and CDR2 FQGNSA. The ends were cut back, 0 bases at V and 5 bases at J, with 16 bases in the middle. The length of the CDR3 is 16 residues. The CDR3 sequence is CASSLALRGGGETQYF. DNA for the CDR3: TGTGCCAGCAGCTTAGCGCTAAGGGGGGGCGGGGAGACCCAGTACTTC.

This chain uses TRBV4-1 with TRBJ1-3; D remains unclear. The length of the CDR3 is 16 residues. V lost 1 base to trimming and J lost 0 bases, with 10 bases between them. Germline CDR1 and CDR2: MGHRA and YSYEKL. The CDR3, as DNA: TGCGCCAGCAGCCAAGTGGGCTTCTCCTCTGGAAACACCATATATTTT. It specifies CASSQVGFSSGNTIYF.

This clonotype was seen a handful of times. This chain links TRBV2 with TRBJ2-7, with D unresolved. CDR3 length: 13 residues. CDR1 and CDR2 (germline): SNHLY, FYNNEI. Trimming took 1 base from V and 2 from J, leaving 6 bases between them. CDR3 protein: CASSEGHTYEQYV. The CDR3 DNA sequence: TGTGCCAGCAGTGAAGGGCATACCTACGAGCAGTACGTC.

This rearrangement joins TRBV4-1 to TRBJ2-7; the D call may be TRBD1 or TRBD2 (5 bases each). This CDR3 is built from 15 residues. Germline CDR1 is MGHRA and CDR2 is YSYEKL. V gave up 4 bases and J gave up 0 bases, with 13 bases separating them. CDR3 amino acids: CASSRVRDGSYEQYF. CDR3 in DNA: TGCGCCAGCAGCCGGGTCAGGGACGGCTCCTACGAGCAGTACTTC.

At least ten counts were recorded for this clonotype. Written as DNA, the CDR3 is TGTGCCACCAGCAGAGACAGGGCCACAGATACGCAGTATTTT. Translated: CATSRDRATDTQYF. This chain uses TRBV15 with TRBJ2-3, with a possible D match to TRBD1 (5 bases). The germline V and J ends were trimmed by 0 bases and 2 bases, with 6 bases remaining between them. In germline, CDR1 is LNHNV, CDR2 YYDKDF (reference sequence). This CDR3 spans 14 amino acids.

This rearrangement joins TRBV9 to TRBJ2-1, with 9 bases fitting TRBD2. This CDR3 comprises 15 residues. Per the germline V gene, CDR1 is SGDLS and CDR2 is YYNGEE. Losses at the gene ends were 0 bases for V and 10 bases for J; bases not matched to a gene: 8. As DNA, the CDR3 is TGTGCCAGCAGCGTAGTTGAGCGGGGGGAGGCGGAGCAGTTCTTC. It encodes CASSVVERGEAEQFF.

This clonotype was detected only a few times. This chain uses TRBV20-1 with TRBJ2-1; 8 bases match TRBD2. The CDR3 length is 15 residues. CDR1 DFQATT and CDR2 SNEGSKA come from the germline V gene (reference sequence). The trim removed 5 bases at V and 7 bases at J, leaving 13 bases unmatched. As DNA, the CDR3 is TGCAGTGCTCCCCTCCCCCGGACTAGCTGGAATGAGCAGTTCTTC. This codes for CSAPLPRTSWNEQFF.

This clonotype occurred many times. The chain is built from TRBV6-4 and TRBJ2-1; 7 bases match TRBD1. The ends lost 4 bases at V and 4 bases at J; junction bases unmatched: 7. The V gene's germline CDR1 is MRHNA and CDR2 SNTAGT. The CDR3 length is 15 residues. CDR3 sequence: CASSAGPGQYNEQFF. CDR3 nucleotide sequence: TGTGCCAGCAGTGCCGGCCCGGGACAGTACAATGAGCAGTTCTTC.

This rearrangement joins TRBV7-6 to TRBJ2-2; TRBD2 matches at 7 bases. J lost 6 bases, V lost 6 bases, and 19 bases had no gene match. This CDR3 contains 18 residues. Germline CDR1 and CDR2: SGHVS and FNYEAQ. CDR3 in DNA: TGTGCCAGCAGTTCCCCCCTTCGCGGGGGAGGGACCGCCGGGGAGCTGTTTTTT. It is translated as CASSSPLRGGGTAGELFF.

This clonotype occurred a few times. The chain joins TRBV5-1 to TRBJ2-3, with unresolved D. This CDR3 is 12 amino acids long. Germline V CDR1 and CDR2: SGHRS, YFSETQ. V gave up 4 bases and J gave up 4 bases, with 7 bases separating them. DNA of the CDR3: TGCGCCAGCAGCGACCAGGCAGATACGCAGTATTTT. Translating gives CASSDQADTQYF. The whole variable domain, filled in from reference TRBV5-1 and TRBJ2-3, reads KAGVTQTPRYLIKTRGQQVTLSCSPISGHRSVSWYQQTPGQGLQFLFEYFSETQRNKGNFPGRFSGRQFSNSRSEMNVSTLELGDSALYLCASSDQADTQYFGPGTRLTVL.

The chain is built from TRBV4-3 and TRBJ2-1; unclear D gene. CDR3 length equals 16 residues. V lost 0 bases, J lost 5 bases, and 14 bases lay in between. Germline V CDR1 and CDR2: LGHNA, YSLEER. CDR3 bases: TGCGCCAGCAGCCAAGATTTGTACAGTCAGAACAATGAGCAGTTCTTC. This translates into CASSQDLYSQNNEQFF.